This T cell receptor (beta chain) is drawn from a study of T cell repertoires in aging, cancer and after chemotherapy. TRB rearrangements spanning V, D and J were amplified using mixed TRB-A/B primers. TCRdb analysed the multiplex PCR reads with MiXCR anew, one entry per CDR3 protein. The sample includes some 10,000 distinct CDR3 sequences, 35% to 40% of them seen just once. Amplification of TCR beta used genomic DNA extracted from peripheral blood. V was clipped by 2 bases and J by 5 bases, with 9 bases between them. This CDR3 contains 13 residues. In germline, CDR1 is KGHDR, CDR2 SFDVKD. The sample was blood. The TCR originated in a human donor in good health. The chain uses TRBV24-1 and TRBJ2-7; a weak D match, TRBD1 (6 bases). The CDR3 spells CATSDYRVDEQYF. DNA for the CDR3: TGTGCCACCAGTGATTACAGGGTGGACGAGCAGTACTTC.